This entry describes one T cell receptor beta chain. Generated by immunoSEQ multiplex PCR, the TCRdb table keeps only in-frame clones and is missing some. This table has roughly 65,000 clones, 80% to 85% appearing once. The sample originates from a study of OX40 agonist ivuxolimab in advanced cancers. CDR3 size: 13 residues. V lost 0 bases to trimming and J lost 7 bases, with 8 bases between them. CDR1 is SGHRS, CDR2 YFSETQ, per germline. J is TRBJ2-1 and V is TRBV5-1; D is perhaps TRBD2 (7 bases). Specimen: CD4+ or CD8+ T cells sorted from blood, collected in a trial of the OX40 agonist ivuxolimab. The sequence derives from an adult with an advanced solid tumor such as melanoma, head and neck, liver or kidney cancer. CDR3: CASSLEGGNEQFF. The DNA for the CDR3 is TGCGCCAGCAGCTTGGAGGGGGGGAATGAGCAGTTCTTC.